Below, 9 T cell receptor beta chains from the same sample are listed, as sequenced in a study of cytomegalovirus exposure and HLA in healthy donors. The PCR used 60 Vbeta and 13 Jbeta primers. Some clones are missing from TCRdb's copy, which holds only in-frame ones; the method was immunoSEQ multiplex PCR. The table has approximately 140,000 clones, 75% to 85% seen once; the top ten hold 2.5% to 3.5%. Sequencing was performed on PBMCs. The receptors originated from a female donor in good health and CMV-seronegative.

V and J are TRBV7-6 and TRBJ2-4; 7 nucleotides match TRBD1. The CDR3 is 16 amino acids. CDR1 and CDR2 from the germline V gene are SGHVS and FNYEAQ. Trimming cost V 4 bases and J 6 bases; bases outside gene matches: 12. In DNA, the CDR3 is TGTGCCAGCAGCTCCCGACAGGGTCGAGGTGGAAACATTCAGTACTTC. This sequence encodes CASSSRQGRGGNIQYF.

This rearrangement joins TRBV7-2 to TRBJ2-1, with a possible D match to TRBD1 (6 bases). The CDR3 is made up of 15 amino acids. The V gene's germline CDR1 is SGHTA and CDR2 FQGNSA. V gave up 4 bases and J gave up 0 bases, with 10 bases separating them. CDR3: CASSSGQFSYNEQFF. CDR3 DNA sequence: TGTGCCAGCAGCTCAGGACAGTTCTCCTACAATGAGCAGTTCTTC.

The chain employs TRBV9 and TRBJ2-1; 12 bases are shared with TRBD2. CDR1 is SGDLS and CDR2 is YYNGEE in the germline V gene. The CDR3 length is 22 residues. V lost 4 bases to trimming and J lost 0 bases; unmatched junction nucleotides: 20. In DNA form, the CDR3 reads TGTGCCAGCAGCCCGGGGACTAGCGGGTCCCTGGGGTATAGAAACTCCTACAATGAGCAGTTCTTC. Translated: CASSPGTSGSLGYRNSYNEQFF.

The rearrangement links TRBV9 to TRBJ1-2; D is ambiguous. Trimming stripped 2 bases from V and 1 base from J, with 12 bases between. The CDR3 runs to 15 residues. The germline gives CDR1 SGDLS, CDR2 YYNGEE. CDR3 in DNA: TGTGCCAGCAGCGTTACGAGGGAGAATAACTATGGCTACACCTTC. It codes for CASSVTRENNYGYTF.

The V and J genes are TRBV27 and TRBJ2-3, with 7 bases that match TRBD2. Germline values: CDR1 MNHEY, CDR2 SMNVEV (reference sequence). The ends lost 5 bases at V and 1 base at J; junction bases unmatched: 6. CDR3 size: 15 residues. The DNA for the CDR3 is TGTGCCAGCAGTAAAACTAGCGACCGCACAGATACGCAGTATTTT. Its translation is CASSKTSDRTDTQYF.

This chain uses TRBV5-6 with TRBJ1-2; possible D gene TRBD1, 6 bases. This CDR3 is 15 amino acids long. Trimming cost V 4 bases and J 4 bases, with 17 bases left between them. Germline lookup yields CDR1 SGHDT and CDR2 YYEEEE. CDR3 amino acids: CASSPNTGFGYGYTF. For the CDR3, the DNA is TGTGCCAGCAGCCCCAATACAGGGTTTGGCTATGGCTACACCTTC.

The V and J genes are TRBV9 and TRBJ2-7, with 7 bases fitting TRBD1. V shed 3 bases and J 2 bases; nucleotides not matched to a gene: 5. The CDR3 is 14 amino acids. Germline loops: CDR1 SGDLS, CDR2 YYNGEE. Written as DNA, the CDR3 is TGTGCCAGCAGCGCCGGGACAGTTGCCTACGAGCAGTACTTC. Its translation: CASSAGTVAYEQYF.

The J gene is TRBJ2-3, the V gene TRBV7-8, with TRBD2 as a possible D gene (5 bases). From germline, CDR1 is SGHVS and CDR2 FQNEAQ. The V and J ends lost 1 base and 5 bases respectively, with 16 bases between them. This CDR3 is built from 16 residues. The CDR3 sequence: CASSLGGLPSQDTQYF. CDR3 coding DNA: TGTGCCAGCAGCTTAGGAGGGCTCCCGAGTCAAGATACGCAGTATTTT.

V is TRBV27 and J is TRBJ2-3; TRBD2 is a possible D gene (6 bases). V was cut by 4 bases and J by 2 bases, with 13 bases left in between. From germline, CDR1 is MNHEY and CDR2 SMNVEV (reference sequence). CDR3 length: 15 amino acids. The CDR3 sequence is CASSSRRGLTDTQYF. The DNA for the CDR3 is TGTGCCAGCAGTTCTCGGCGGGGTCTCACAGATACGCAGTATTTT.